One and the same sample provided the 22 T cell receptor beta chains below, sequenced in a study of post-analysis software for immune sequencing data. Unique molecular identifiers tagged the TCR beta cDNA libraries. TCRdb ran MiXCR on the PCR reads and lists one entry per CDR3 protein. The sample consists of approximately 350,000 distinct CDR3 sequences, approximately 38% of them appearing once. No cognate antigen is known for these TCRs. Whole-study findings and limits: In patients, TRBV5-6, TRBV5-1 and TRBV20-1 belonged to five TRBV segments found more frequently than in controls.

The sample was blood. These receptors came from a girl aged 10 to 17 with multiple sclerosis.

The CDR3 region has the DNA TGTGCCAGCTCACCGGTCCAGAGTGGCTACACCTTC. Translating gives CASSPVQSGYTF. The rearrangement joins TRBV28 to TRBJ1-2; D remains ambiguous. Trimming left V 8 bases short and J 7 bases short, with 14 bases between. The germline V gene encodes CDR1 MDHEN and CDR2 SYDVKM. The CDR3 extends over 12 amino acids.

Turning to this clonotype: The limits of the CDR3 on the DNA are not certain, so only TCRdb's listed CDR3 is given. The chain joins TRBV29-1 to TRBJ1-2; the table names TRBD1, a call not compared with the DNA. With termini counted, the CDR3 has 14 amino acids. Germline V gene lookup returns CDR1 SQVTM and CDR2 ANQGSEA. The CDR3 protein is CSVGTGTWDYGCTF.

The V and J genes are TRBV19 and TRBJ2-7, with no clear D. The germline V gene has CDR1 LNHDA and CDR2 SQIVND (reference sequence). CDR3 size: 14 residues. V lost 7 bases and J lost 3, with 16 bases in between. The CDR3 nucleotides are TGTGCCAGTAATCCGGGTATCGGCGTCTACGAGCAGTACTTC. Translation gives CASNPGIGVYEQYF.

The chain carries TRBV4-1 and TRBJ1-5; D gene uncertain. This CDR3 has 14 residues. Germline V gene lookup returns CDR1 MGHRA and CDR2 YSYEKL. Trimming took 4 bases from V and 3 from J, leaving 10 bases between them. The CDR3 spells CASSLDPINQPQHF. CDR3 nucleotides: TGCGCCAGCAGCCTGGACCCGATCAATCAGCCCCAGCATTTT.

The rearrangement joins TRBV12-3 or TRBV12-4 to TRBJ2-3, with unresolved D. V lost 6 bases and J lost 6, with 7 bases in between. CDR3 length equals 11 residues. Here the CDR3 DNA reads TGTGCCAGCAGCCGCTTGGATACGCAGTATTTT. It specifies CASSRLDTQYF.

The chain has TRBV6-1 and TRBJ2-7; D ambiguous. Per the germline V gene, CDR1 is MNHNS and CDR2 is SASEGT. V gave up 5 bases and J gave up 2 bases, with 16 bases separating them. The CDR3 is made up of 15 amino acids. The CDR3 coding sequence is TGTGCCAGCAGTCCCCCCTGGACGGCTACCTACGAGCAGTACTTC. This gives the protein CASSPPWTATYEQYF.

In its sample, this clonotype was seen a few times. This chain joins TRBV9 and TRBJ2-5; either TRBD1 or TRBD2 may fit D (5 bases each). The germline CDR1 and CDR2 sequences are SGDLS and YYNGEE. V lost 3 bases to trimming and J lost 5 bases, with 23 bases between them. This CDR3 region has 17 residues. The CDR3 DNA is TGTGCCAGCAGCGACCTAGAGGATGCAGGGCGGGTGGAGACCCAGTACTTC. Its translation is CASSDLEDAGRVETQYF.

This clonotype was seen a handful of times. This chain links TRBV6-6 with TRBJ2-4, with D unclear. CDR1 MNHNY and CDR2 SVGAGI come from the germline V gene (reference sequence). This CDR3 is 15 amino acids long. Trimming removed 7 bases from V and 0 bases from J, with 13 bases in between. In DNA, the CDR3 is TGTGCCAGCACCTTCGAGGAGAGAGCCAAAAACATTCAGTACTTC. Translating it yields CASTFEERAKNIQYF.

The rearrangement uses TRBV14 and TRBJ1-4, with D possibly being TRBD1 (6 bases). Trimming removed 0 bases from V and 7 bases from J, with 12 bases in between. CDR1 is SGHDN and CDR2 is FVKESK in the germline V gene. The CDR3 totals 15 residues. CDR3 residues: CASSQDRGSTEKLFF. In DNA form, the CDR3 reads TGTGCCAGCAGCCAAGACAGGGGAAGTACTGAAAAACTGTTTTTT.

This clonotype is a singleton in its sample. This chain joins TRBV5-1 and TRBJ2-1; 12 bases match TRBD2. This CDR3 is 18 amino acids long. The ends lost 0 bases at V and 6 bases at J; junction bases unmatched: 10. Germline V gives CDR1 SGHRS, CDR2 YFSETQ. The CDR3 reads CASSLVPRLAGASNEQFF. For the CDR3, the DNA is TGCGCCAGCAGCTTGGTGCCCCGACTAGCGGGGGCGTCCAATGAGCAGTTCTTC. Using reference TRBV5-1 and TRBJ2-1 for the parts outside the CDR3, the full variable domain is KAGVTQTPRYLIKTRGQQVTLSCSPISGHRSVSWYQQTPGQGLQFLFEYFSETQRNKGNFPGRFSGRQFSNSRSEMNVSTLELGDSALYLCASSLVPRLAGASNEQFFGPGTRLTVL.

V is TRBV20-1 and J is TRBJ1-1; TRBD1 agrees at 9 bases. The CDR3 has 16 residues. Germline assignment: CDR1 DFQATT and CDR2 SNEGSKA (reference sequence). V dropped 0 bases and J dropped 2; count of bases not matched to a gene: 7. CDR3 region: CSARDQRGQGNTEAFF. The CDR3 nucleotides read TGCAGTGCTAGAGATCAAAGGGGACAGGGTAACACTGAAGCTTTCTTT.

There are a few counts of this clonotype. This chain links TRBV7-8 with TRBJ2-7; D not certain. V was trimmed by 5 bases and J by 0 bases, leaving 8 bases between them. CDR3 length equals 13 residues. Looked up from germline, CDR1 is SGHVS and CDR2 is FQNEAQ. CDR3 in DNA: TGTGCCAGCAGCACCCGAATCTCCTACGAGCAGTACTTC. Its translation: CASSTRISYEQYF. The complete variable domain, with remaining parts taken from reference TRBV7-8 and TRBJ2-7, reads GAGVSQSPRYKVAKRGQDVALRCDPISGHVSLFWYQQALGQGPEFLTYFQNEAQLDKSGLPSDRFFAERPEGSVSTLKIQRTQQEDSAVYLCASSTRISYEQYFGPGTRLTVT.

This rearrangement joins TRBV28 to TRBJ2-5; weak D call: TRBD1 (6 bases). The V and J ends lost 6 bases and 11 bases respectively, with 31 bases between them. This CDR3 region has 17 residues. Germline assignment: CDR1 MDHEN and CDR2 SYDVKM. CDR3 residues: CASSLTPRDTGYREQYF. The CDR3 bases are TGTGCCAGCAGCCTCACTCCCCGGGACACAGGGTACAGGGAGCAGTACTTC.

The chain couples TRBV3-1 to TRBJ2-1; tentative D call: TRBD1 (6 bases). The CDR3 sequence is 14 residues long. CDR1 LGHDT and CDR2 YNNKEL come from the germline V gene (reference sequence). Trimming left V 3 bases short and J 7 bases short, with 13 bases between. This CDR3 reads CASSHFYRENEQFF. The CDR3, as DNA: TGTGCCAGCAGCCATTTCTACAGGGAGAATGAGCAGTTCTTC.

This sequence joins TRBV5-1 and TRBJ1-6; TRBD1 matches at 8 bases. V shed 1 base, J shed 7 bases, and the junction held 7 bases outside the gene matches. Germline V gene data show CDR1 as SGHRS and CDR2 as YFSETQ. The CDR3 runs 16 residues. In DNA, the CDR3 is TGCGCCAGCAGCTTGAACCCCGGACAGGGCAATTCACCCCTCCACTTT. It codes for CASSLNPGQGNSPLHF.

The chain couples TRBV28 to TRBJ1-2; no reliable D call. The CDR3 has 15 amino acids. Trimming cost V 6 bases and J 4 bases, with 18 bases left between them. Germline V gives CDR1 MDHEN, CDR2 SYDVKM. The CDR3 loop reads CASSSNTLGSYGYTF. Here the CDR3 DNA reads TGTGCCAGCAGCTCAAACACCCTAGGGAGCTATGGCTACACCTTC.

The chain has TRBV7-9 and TRBJ2-3; no definite D call. Trimming left V 3 bases short and J 6 bases short, with 13 bases between. The CDR3 has 14 amino acids. In germline, CDR1 is SEHNR, CDR2 FQNEAQ (reference sequence). CDR3 region: CASSFNDNVDTQYF. The CDR3 coding sequence is TGTGCCAGCAGCTTTAACGACAACGTGGATACGCAGTATTTT.

J is TRBJ2-3 and V is TRBV9; D tentatively reads TRBD1 or TRBD2 (5 bases each). The CDR3 is 16 residues long. From germline, CDR1 is SGDLS and CDR2 YYNGEE. V lost 4 bases and J 0 bases, leaving 15 bases between the germline ends. Written as DNA, the CDR3 is TGTGCCAGCAGCCCGAGGGGATCAGTTAGCACAGATACGCAGTATTTT. This encodes CASSPRGSVSTDTQYF.

The chain employs TRBV20-1 and TRBJ1-6; tentative D call: TRBD1 (6 bases). Germline V gene sequence: CDR1 DFQATT, CDR2 SNEGSKA (reference sequence). The germline V and J ends were trimmed by 3 bases and 10 bases, with 16 bases remaining between them. This CDR3 has 14 amino acids. The CDR3 spells CSARDSRGQSPLHF. As DNA, the CDR3 is TGCAGTGCTAGGGACTCACGAGGACAGTCACCCCTCCACTTT.

Concerning this clonotype: Germline is not matched at one junction end, which may reflect a read error. The genes are TRBV13 and TRBJ1-1, with D perhaps TRBD1 (5 bases). CDR1 and CDR2 (germline): PRHDT, FYEKMQ (reference sequence). The CDR3 covers 14 residues. The CDR3 coding sequence is TGTACCAGCAGCCCTTTCCGGGGCGGTACTGAAGCTTTCTTT. Translating gives CTSSPFRGGTEAFF.

In this sample, this clonotype turned up a few times. This chain links TRBV12-3 or TRBV12-4 with TRBJ1-2; D ambiguous. This CDR3 has 15 residues. Trimming removed 6 bases from V and 5 bases from J, with 19 bases in between. CDR3 nucleotides: TGTGCCAGCAGCGTAACACCCACTTATGGGTATGGCTACACCTTC. Its translation: CASSVTPTYGYGYTF.

The V and J genes are TRBV20-1 and TRBJ1-2, with D uncertain. This CDR3 comprises 11 residues. Germline lookup yields CDR1 DFQATT and CDR2 SNEGSKA (reference sequence). Trimming left V 5 bases short and J 4 bases short, with 8 bases between. CDR3 in amino acids: CSAHSSYGYTF. The CDR3 DNA reads TGCAGTGCTCATTCTAGCTATGGCTACACCTTC.